A selection of T cell receptor beta chains follows, all from one sample in a study of shared clonotypes between healthy human individuals. TCRdb keeps only in-frame clones here, not all; method: immunoSEQ multiplex PCR. This table has fewer than 1.6 million clones, around 98.5% appearing once. Sequencing was carried out using naive CD4+ T cells sorted from blood. The receptor set was obtained from a man aged 30 to 45 in good health. Each CDR3 is given with its conserved first and last residue. D genes are given only for firm matches. The listing skips clone size in some rows; elsewhere it reads once, few, many or a size class.

J,size,V,D,CDR3,DNA
TRBJ1-5,NA,TRBV11-2,NA,CASSLDPGPSNQPQHF,TGTGCCAGCAGCTTAGATCCAGGGCCTAGCAATCAGCCCCAGCATTTT
TRBJ2-7,NA,TRBV6-5,NA,CASSRRTPDYEQYF,TGTGCCAGCAGTCGCCGGACTCCCGACTACGAGCAGTACTTC
TRBJ2-1,NA,TRBV7-9,NA,CASSHGERLEQFF,TGTGCCAGCAGCCACGGCGAGCGACTGGAGCAGTTCTTC
TRBJ2-7,NA,TRBV4-3,NA,CASSQDRYRESYEQYF,TGCGCCAGCAGCCAAGACCGGTACAGGGAGTCCTACGAGCAGTACTTC
TRBJ1-3,NA,TRBV23-1,TRBD1,CASSANQNRDRTGDTIYF,TGCGCCAGCAGTGCCAATCAGAACCGGGACAGAACCGGAGACACCATATATTTT
TRBJ2-3,NA,TRBV10-3,NA,CAISEHAGDRTDTQYF,TGTGCCATCAGTGAGCACGCAGGGGACCGCACAGATACGCAGTATTTT
TRBJ2-2,NA,TRBV5-4,TRBD1,CASSKTGMNTGELFF,TGTGCCAGCAGCAAGACAGGGATGAACACCGGGGAGCTGTTTTTT
TRBJ2-4,NA,TRBV28,NA,CASSSGIRQYF,TGTGCCAGCAGTTCAGGGATTAGACAGTACTTC
TRBJ1-2,NA,TRBV4-3,NA,CASSRGQTANYGYTF,TGCGCCAGCAGCCGAGGACAAACCGCTAACTATGGCTACACCTTC
TRBJ2-3,once,TRBV2,NA,CASNGGTDTQYF,TGTGCCTCGAACGGGGGCACAGATACGCAGTATTTT
TRBJ2-5,NA,TRBV13,NA,CASSLWGSQRGQYF,TGTGCCAGCAGCTTATGGGGGTCCCAGAGGGGCCAGTACTTC
TRBJ2-2,NA,TRBV30,NA,CAWSKNTGELFF,TGTGCCTGGAGTAAGAACACCGGGGAGCTGTTTTTT
TRBJ2-7,NA,TRBV10-1,NA,CASGVSGSYEQYF,TGCGCCAGCGGGGTCAGTGGCTCCTACGAGCAGTACTTC
TRBJ1-5,NA,TRBV28,TRBD1,CASSFATGVGNQPQHF,TGTGCCAGCAGTTTTGCCACAGGGGTGGGCAATCAGCCCCAGCATTTT
TRBJ2-1,NA,TRBV19,TRBD2,CASSTYGGGYNEQFF,TGTGCCAGTAGCACCTACGGGGGGGGCTACAATGAGCAGTTCTTC
TRBJ2-7,NA,TRBV21-1,NA,CASSAQNELAGAQLPLEQYF,TGTGCCAGCAGCGCCCAAAATGAGCTAGCGGGAGCCCAATTACCCCTCGAGCAGTACTTC
TRBJ2-1,NA,TRBV7-2,NA,CASSLWGLDNEQFF,TGTGCCAGCAGCTTATGGGGGCTCGACAATGAGCAGTTCTTC
TRBJ1-4,NA,TRBV30,TRBD1,CAWSAGTGKNEKLFF,TGTGCCTGGAGTGCGGGGACAGGGAAGAATGAAAAACTGTTTTTT
TRBJ2-1,NA,TRBV7-3,NA,CASSFYGTANEQFF,TGTGCCAGCAGCTTTTACGGGACCGCCAATGAGCAGTTCTTC
TRBJ2-3,once,TRBV7-2,NA,CASSSQRLPTDTQYF,TGTGCCAGCAGCTCCCAGAGACTTCCCACAGATACGCAGTATTTT
TRBJ2-7,NA,TRBV29-1,NA,CSVKRQSSYEQYF,TGCAGCGTTAAGCGGCAGTCGTCCTACGAGCAGTACTTC
TRBJ1-3,NA,TRBV7-6,NA,CASSSRVGGNTIYF,TGTGCCAGCAGCTCTAGGGTTGGTGGAAACACCATATATTTT
TRBJ1-2,NA,TRBV7-9,NA,CASSLVVGLGDDYGYTF,TGTGCCAGCAGCTTAGTGGTTGGCCTCGGGGATGACTATGGCTACACCTTC
TRBJ1-4,NA,TRBV18,NA,CASSPRNEKLFF,TGTGCCAGCTCACCACGCAATGAAAAACTGTTTTTT
TRBJ1-1,NA,TRBV6-6,NA,CASSPPDGRNTEAFF,TGTGCCAGCAGTCCCCCGGACGGGAGGAACACTGAAGCTTTCTTT
TRBJ2-2,NA,TRBV27,NA,CASSSRQGQVYRELFF,TGTGCCAGCAGTTCCCGGCAAGGCCAGGTTTATCGGGAGCTGTTTTTT
TRBJ1-2,NA,TRBV2,NA,CASTVLNYGYTF,TGTGCCAGCACAGTTTTGAACTATGGCTACACCTTC
TRBJ2-7,NA,TRBV2,NA,CASSEGIGYGYEQYF,TGTGCCAGCAGTGAAGGTATTGGATATGGCTACGAGCAGTACTTC
TRBJ2-7,NA,TRBV5-1,TRBD2,CASSLGTSGRYEQYF,TGCGCCAGCAGCTTGGGGACTAGCGGGAGGTACGAGCAGTACTTC
TRBJ1-1,NA,TRBV6-5,NA,CASSYSRVPNTEAFF,TGTGCCAGCAGTTACTCGAGGGTGCCGAACACTGAAGCTTTCTTT
TRBJ1-1,NA,TRBV28,NA,CASSLIQNTEAFF,TGTGCCAGCAGTTTAATCCAGAACACTGAAGCTTTCTTT
TRBJ2-7,NA,TRBV11-2,TRBD1,CASSFPNRGHEQYF,TGTGCCAGCAGCTTCCCGAACAGGGGGCACGAGCAGTACTTC
TRBJ2-7,NA,TRBV5-1,NA,CASSFLPGSDEQYF,TGCGCCAGCAGCTTTCTCCCGGGCTCAGACGAGCAGTACTTC
TRBJ2-7,NA,TRBV2,NA,CASSGMKPGQILPYEQYF,TGTGCCAGCAGTGGGATGAAGCCGGGACAAATCCTTCCCTACGAGCAGTACTTC
TRBJ2-3,NA,TRBV10-3,NA,CATAPRTDTQYF,TGTGCCACCGCCCCACGTACAGATACGCAGTATTTT
TRBJ1-2,NA,TRBV28,TRBD1,CASSRDRGYRGYTF,TGTGCCAGCAGTCGGGACAGGGGGTATAGGGGCTACACCTTC
TRBJ1-5,once,TRBV7-9,NA,CASSLFGNQPQHF,TGTGCCAGCAGCTTATTTGGCAATCAGCCCCAGCATTTT
TRBJ2-7,NA,TRBV21-1,NA,CASGSGRAPYEQYF,TGTGCCAGCGGCAGCGGCAGGGCCCCCTACGAGCAGTACTTC
TRBJ1-1,NA,TRBV10-3,NA,CAISLRGDTEAFF,TGTGCCATCAGTCTCAGGGGCGACACTGAAGCTTTCTTT
TRBJ2-2,NA,TRBV4-2,NA,CASSQAVTGELFF,TGTGCCAGCAGCCAAGCAGTCACCGGGGAGCTGTTTTTT